This T cell receptor (beta chain) was found in a study of regulatory dendritic cells for organ transplantation. Using immunoSEQ multiplex PCR, the repertoire was profiled, and TCRdb retains in-frame clones only, with some absent. This repertoire shows tens of thousands of clones, 60% to 80% found once; its top ten account for about 2%. The CDR3 has 13 residues. The germline V gene encodes CDR1 PRHDT and CDR2 FYEKMQ (reference sequence). The V gene lost 5 bases and the J gene lost 13 bases, with 18 bases spanning the gap. The TCR was taken from a human donor in good health. The V gene is TRBV13, the J gene TRBJ2-1; a possible D gene is TRBD2 (5 bases). What was sequenced was memory CD4+ T cells from blood. Subset: CD45RO+ memory T cells. CDR3 residues: CASSPRSGKEQFF. The CDR3 DNA is TGTGCCAGCAGCCCCCGATCCGGGAAGGAACAGTTCTTC. The full variable domain, its missing parts supplied by reference TRBV13 and TRBJ2-1, is AAGVIQSPRHLIKEKRETATLKCYPIPRHDTVYWYQQGPGQDPQFLISFYEKMQSDKGSIPDRFSAQQFSDYHSELNMSSLELGDSALYFCASSPRSGKEQFFGPGTRLTVL.